The TCR beta chain described here comes from a study of T cells in Graves' hyperthyroidism and ophthalmopathy. Study-level background: The blood sample was taken at first diagnosis, before treatment began.

TCR beta CDR3 regions were amplified from RNA. During a first-round RT-PCR of the TCR CDR3, the HTBI primer set was used. TCRdb independently ran MiXCR on the multiplex PCR reads; one entry per CDR3 protein. Here the sample spans hundreds of thousands of distinct CDR3 sequences, roughly 14% being singletons. Subjects with ophthalmopathy showed a Clinical Activity Score no lower than 3, a NOSPECS grade no lower than 4, and a duration shorter than 3 months. Germline assignment: CDR1 SNHLY and CDR2 FYNNEI. Trimming took off 7 bases at V and 4 bases at J, with 17 bases between the two ends. This CDR3 is 15 amino acids long.

Sequencing was carried out using blood. The receptor's source is a woman aged 40 to 50 with Graves' ophthalmopathy. This rearrangement joins TRBV2 to TRBJ2-1; D perhaps matches TRBD2 (6 bases). The CDR3 spells CASNPPGSPYNEQFF. In DNA form, the CDR3 reads TGTGCCAGCAACCCCCCCGGGAGTCCGTACAATGAGCAGTTCTTC. Combining the CDR3 with reference TRBV2 and TRBJ2-1 gives the whole variable domain EPEVTQTPSHQVTQMGQEVILRCVPISNHLYFYWYRQILGQKVEFLVSFYNNEISEKSEIFDDQFSVERPDGSNFTLKIRSTKLEDSAMYFCASNPPGSPYNEQFFGPGTRLTVL.